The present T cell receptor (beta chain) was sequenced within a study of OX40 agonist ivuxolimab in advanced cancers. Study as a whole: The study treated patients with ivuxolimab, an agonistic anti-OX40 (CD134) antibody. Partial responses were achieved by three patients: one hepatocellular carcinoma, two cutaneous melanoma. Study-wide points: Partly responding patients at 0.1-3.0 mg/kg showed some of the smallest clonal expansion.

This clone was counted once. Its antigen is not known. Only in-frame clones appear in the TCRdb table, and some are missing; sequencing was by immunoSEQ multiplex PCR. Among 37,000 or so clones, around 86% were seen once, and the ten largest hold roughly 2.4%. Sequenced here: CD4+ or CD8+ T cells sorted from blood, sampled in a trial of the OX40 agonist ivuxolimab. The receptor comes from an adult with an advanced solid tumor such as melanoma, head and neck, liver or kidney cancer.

CDR3: CASSLMPGKETQYF. CDR3 coding DNA: TGTGCCAGCAGCTTAATGCCAGGGAAGGAGACCCAGTACTTC. The rearrangement joins TRBV7-2 to TRBJ2-5; D may be TRBD1 (5 bases). The CDR3 spans 14 residues. Germline CDR1 SGHTA, CDR2 FQGNSA. The V end was cut by 2 bases, the J end by 5 bases, with 12 bases between.